This is a list of T cell receptor beta chains from one sample in a study of a mutant IDH1 vaccine in newly diagnosed glioma. Produced via immunoSEQ multiplex PCR; TCRdb's table is partial and in-frame only. There are around 41,000 clones in the sample; about 78% occur only once, and 6.3% lies in the top ten. The antigens for these receptors are not known. Sequenced material: PBMCs, taken from a glioma patient whose treatment included an IDH1 peptide vaccine. The source of these receptors is a woman in her forties with glioma. Some clones in this sample may be carry-over from other donors' samples. Both conserved end residues are part of each CDR3. Fields, in order: CDR3 DNA, CDR3 protein, clone size, V gene, D gene, J gene. D genes are given only for firm matches. Only some rows state a clone size, as once, few, many or a class for expanded clones.

DNA: TGTGCCAGCAGCGCATCTGGTGGGTTGGGTAGTGGCTACACCTTC; CDR3: CASSASGGLGSGYTF; size: few; V: TRBV9; D: NA; J: TRBJ1-2
DNA: TGTGCCAGCAGCCCCCGGGGGGGGGTCTCTGGGGCCAACGTCCTGACTTTC; CDR3: CASSPRGGVSGANVLTF; size: NA; V: TRBV9; D: TRBD2; J: TRBJ2-6
DNA: TGTGCCAGCAGCTCTCGTAGGGGAAACAATCAGCCCCAGCATTTT; CDR3: CASSSRRGNNQPQHF; size: NA; V: TRBV7-2; D: NA; J: TRBJ1-5
DNA: TGCAGCGGGGAACTGGGGGATACGCAGTATTTT; CDR3: CSGELGDTQYF; size: once; V: TRBV29-1; D: NA; J: TRBJ2-3
DNA: TGCGCCAGCAGCCAAGTGGGGTCCTACGAGCAGTACTTC; CDR3: CASSQVGSYEQYF; size: NA; V: TRBV4-3; D: NA; J: TRBJ2-7
DNA: TGTGCCATCAGTGAGGCTACCCGACAGGGCCTCGGGGCTTTCTTT; CDR3: CAISEATRQGLGAFF; size: NA; V: TRBV10-3; D: TRBD1; J: TRBJ1-1
DNA: TGTGCCAGCAGTGGACAGGGCGGCAATCAGCCCCAGCATTTT; CDR3: CASSGQGGNQPQHF; size: NA; V: TRBV2; D: TRBD1; J: TRBJ1-5
DNA: TGTGCCAGCAGCGACCCCTTGGGACAGGGGATCAACGAGCAGTACTTC; CDR3: CASSDPLGQGINEQYF; size: NA; V: TRBV5-4; D: TRBD1; J: TRBJ2-7
DNA: TGCGCCAGCAGCCGGGCAGGACAGGCTGAGAACTATGGCTACACCTTC; CDR3: CASSRAGQAENYGYTF; size: NA; V: TRBV4-3; D: TRBD1; J: TRBJ1-2
DNA: TGTGCCAGCAGTTCTCCGGGAGGGAGCAATGAGCAGTTCTTC; CDR3: CASSSPGGSNEQFF; size: NA; V: TRBV27; D: TRBD2; J: TRBJ2-1
DNA: TGTGCCAGCAGCTTAGATGGCCATAATACAGCGCAGTATTTT; CDR3: CASSLDGHNTAQYF; size: NA; V: TRBV7-2; D: NA; J: TRBJ2-3
DNA: TGCGCCAGCAGCGCTGGCGGGAATGCACAAGATACGCAGTATTTT; CDR3: CASSAGGNAQDTQYF; size: NA; V: TRBV4-3; D: NA; J: TRBJ2-3
DNA: TGTGCCAGCAGTGAATGGAGGGGTAGCTCCTACGAGCAGTACTTC; CDR3: CASSEWRGSSYEQYF; size: NA; V: TRBV6-1; D: NA; J: TRBJ2-7